This TCR beta chain was documented in a study of blood T cells in healthy people across ages. The use of a sample-barcoded 5' primer and a J-beta primer mix characterized a second PCR of roughly 6 to 11 cycles. TCRdb ran MiXCR on the 5' RACE reads and lists one entry per CDR3 protein. This sample has 780,000 or so distinct CDR3 sequences, with about 53% found just once. Each individual donor underwent a draw of ten milliliters of peripheral blood. Germline V lookup: CDR1 SGHNT, CDR2 YENEEA. The CDR3 sequence is 14 residues long. The V and J ends lost 5 bases and 6 bases, in that order; junction bases with no gene match: 5.

The chain recombines TRBV11-3 with TRBJ2-1, with 9 bases aligning to TRBD1. This clonotype originated in a man older than 75 in good health. The sample was blood. For the CDR3, the DNA is TGTGCCAGCAGCCCCGGGACAGGGAGCAATGAGCAGTTCTTC. Amino acids: CASSPGTGSNEQFF.